The 19 T cell receptor beta chains below come from one sample, sequenced in a study of glioma-infiltrating T cells. The iRepertoire nested amplicon-rescue multiplex PCR amplified TCR alpha and beta CDR3s from RNA. A single record per CDR3 protein comes from TCRdb applying MiXCR to the multiplex PCR reads. The sample lists 150,000 to 200,000 distinct CDR3 sequences; more than 35% were seen once. Source material: glioma tissue, nonneoplastic brain tissue, or PBMCs (not recorded which). These receptor sequences come from a human donor with low-grade glioma or glioblastoma, undergoing nonglioma brain surgery, or in good health (not recorded which).

In its sample, this clonotype was seen many times. This sequence joins TRBV20-1 and TRBJ2-1; 11 bases match TRBD2. Per the germline V gene, CDR1 is DFQATT and CDR2 is SNEGSKA (reference sequence). V dropped 3 bases and J dropped 7; count of bases not matched to a gene: 11. This CDR3 contains 16 residues. In DNA form, the CDR3 reads TGCAGTGCTAGGGAAACCGGGACTAGCGGAATAAATGAGCAGTTCTTC. Its protein is CSARETGTSGINEQFF.

This clonotype was counted ten times or more. The genes are TRBV6-1 and TRBJ1-5; weak D call: TRBD1 (6 bases). The CDR3 runs 13 residues. CDR1 is MNHNS and CDR2 is SASEGT in the germline V gene. The germline V and J ends were trimmed by 7 bases and 6 bases, with 13 bases remaining between them. The DNA of the CDR3 is TGTGCCAGCAACCACAGGGCGGGTCAGCCCCAGCATTTT. Protein: CASNHRAGQPQHF.

This clonotype was picked up many times. The chain employs TRBV19 and TRBJ1-1, with a tentative D call TRBD1 (5 bases). Per germline, CDR1 LNHDA and CDR2 SQIVND (reference sequence). Deletions cut 4 bases from V and 3 bases from J, with 9 bases between. The CDR3 covers 13 residues. CDR3 sequence (DNA): TGTGCCAGTAGTAAGGGGTTGGACACTGAAGCTTTCTTT. It specifies CASSKGLDTEAFF.

This clonotype has more than one count but fewer than ten. The gene calls are TRBV30 and TRBJ2-1, with TRBD1 as a possible D gene (7 bases). CDR3 length: 11 residues. Germline loops: CDR1 GTSNPN, CDR2 SVGIG (reference sequence). V gave up 3 bases and J gave up 13 bases, with 13 bases separating them. CDR3 bases: TGTGCCTGGAGCGGGGGACAGCAACAGTTCTTC. Its translation is CAWSGGQQQFF.

This clonotype occurred once. This sequence may be a read error, since a much larger clone differs from it by one base. The chain employs TRBV20-1 and TRBJ2-1; TRBD2 is a possible D gene (6 bases). The CDR3 runs 16 residues. Per germline, CDR1 DFQATT and CDR2 SNEGSKA (reference sequence). Deletions cut 8 bases from V and 9 bases from J, with 29 bases between. The CDR3 DNA follows: TGCAGTCAAAACCTGAGGGGTTTGACGGGAGTAGGTGAGCAGTTCTTC. This encodes CSQNLRGLTGVGEQFF.

This clonotype showed up many times. V gene TRBV28 combines with J gene TRBJ1-1; perhaps TRBD1 as D (5 bases). Trimming took off 2 bases at V and 5 bases at J, with 12 bases between the two ends. Germline V gene sequence: CDR1 MDHEN, CDR2 SYDVKM. This CDR3 spans 14 amino acids. In DNA form, the CDR3 reads TGTGCCAGCAGTTTAGTAGGGGTTGGGACTGAAGCTTTCTTT. It is translated as CASSLVGVGTEAFF.

J is TRBJ2-3 and V is TRBV6-1; 10 bases map to TRBD2. Germline V gene sequence: CDR1 MNHNS, CDR2 SASEGT. The length of the CDR3 is 15 residues. The J segment lost 4 bases and the V segment lost 5 bases, leaving 6 bases of the junction unmatched. This CDR3 reads CASSLAGVLSDTQYF. CDR3 in DNA: TGTGCCAGCAGTCTAGCGGGAGTTTTGTCAGATACGCAGTATTTT.

This chain uses TRBV27 with TRBJ2-7; D is perhaps TRBD2 (6 bases). The CDR3 has 15 residues. V shed 5 bases and J shed 0 bases, with 14 bases lying between them. CDR1 and CDR2 (germline): MNHEY, SMNVEV (reference sequence). The CDR3 here is CASSRSRTNSYEQYF. The CDR3 coding sequence is TGTGCCAGCAGTCGCTCTAGGACTAACTCCTACGAGCAGTACTTC.

Comments on this clonotype: A much larger clone sits a single nucleotide away, making a read error possible. This sequence joins TRBV28 and TRBJ2-1; D not certain. In germline, CDR1 is MDHEN, CDR2 SYDVKM. The CDR3 loop spans 13 amino acids. The CDR3, as DNA: TGCGCCAGCAGACAAGATCCCTACAATGAGCAGTTCTTC. This codes for CASRQDPYNEQFF.

A few counts support this clonotype. This chain links TRBV2 with TRBJ2-7; TRBD1 might be the D (6 bases). V was clipped by 8 bases and J by 1 base, with 15 bases between them. From germline, CDR1 is SNHLY and CDR2 FYNNEI. This CDR3 spans 14 amino acids. The CDR3 nucleotides read TGTGCCAGCCTTGGGGGCGGGCTTTCCTACGAGCAGTACTTC. Translated, it gives CASLGGGLSYEQYF.

The chain is built from TRBV28 and TRBJ1-5; a possible D gene is TRBD1 (5 bases). V gave up 6 bases and J gave up 4 bases, with 16 bases separating them. CDR1 and CDR2 (germline): MDHEN, SYDVKM. This CDR3 spans 15 amino acids. The CDR3 region has the DNA TGTGCCAGCAGGGACTCAGGGTACAGGAATCAGCCCCAGCATTTT. Translation: CASRDSGYRNQPQHF. Full variable domain (remainder filled in from reference TRBV28 and TRBJ1-5): DVKVTQSSRYLVKRTGEKVFLECVQDMDHENMFWYRQDPGLGLRLIYFSYDVKMKEKGDIPEGYSVSREKKERFSLILESASTNQTSMYLCASRDSGYRNQPQHFGDGTRLSIL.

This clonotype was seen ten or more times. In DNA form, the CDR3 reads TGTGCCAGCAGAGGCGGGATCTACAATGAGCAGTTCTTC. Translating it yields CASRGGIYNEQFF. The V call is TRBV2, the J call TRBJ2-1; possibly TRBD2 for D (6 bases). This CDR3 has 13 amino acids. Germline CDR1 is SNHLY and CDR2 is FYNNEI. V was pared by 6 bases and J by 3 bases, with 9 bases between.

The chain employs TRBV5-1 and TRBJ2-5; D tentatively reads TRBD1 or TRBD2 (5 bases each). V was clipped by 0 bases and J by 1 base, with 16 bases between them. The CDR3 totals 17 residues. Germline V gives CDR1 SGHRS, CDR2 YFSETQ. CDR3: CASSLDMGRRTQETQYF. Written as DNA, the CDR3 is TGCGCCAGCAGCTTGGATATGGGACGTCGAACCCAAGAGACCCAGTACTTC.

Of note for this clonotype: One end of the junction is discordant with germline, which a read error may explain. The chain is built from TRBV20-1 and TRBJ1-1, with D hard to call. This CDR3 is built from 12 residues. From germline, CDR1 is DFQATT and CDR2 SNEGSKA (reference sequence). In DNA, the CDR3 is TGCAGTGCGAAAAGGGCGAACACTGAAGCTCTCTTT. This encodes CSAKRANTEALF.

Comment on this clonotype: Being one base from a much bigger clone, this may be a read error. The chain is built from TRBV4-1 and TRBJ1-1; D gene unclear. V was clipped by 0 bases and J by 10 bases, with 15 bases between them. This CDR3 has 14 residues. Germline V gives CDR1 MGHRA, CDR2 YSYEKL. CDR3 nucleotide sequence: TGCGCCAGCAGCCAAGATCTGATTTATTTGGCAGCTTTCTTT. This sequence encodes CASSQDLIYLAAFF.

This clonotype was detected many times. V gene TRBV28 combines with J gene TRBJ1-1, with D tentatively TRBD1 (5 bases). The germline V and J ends were trimmed by 1 base and 4 bases, with 13 bases remaining between them. There are 15 residues in the CDR3. The V gene's germline CDR1 is MDHEN and CDR2 SYDVKM. The CDR3 bases are TGTGCCAGCAGTTTATCGGCAGGGACTATCACTGAAGCTTTCTTT. It encodes CASSLSAGTITEAFF.

The gene calls are TRBV5-1 and TRBJ2-7; perhaps D is TRBD1 or TRBD2 (5 bases each). The CDR3 has 14 amino acids. CDR1 is SGHRS, CDR2 YFSETQ, per germline. The V gene lost 0 bases and the J gene lost 0 bases, with 7 bases spanning the gap. The CDR3 here is CASSLGDASYEQYF. Written as DNA, the CDR3 is TGCGCCAGCAGCTTGGGGGACGCCTCCTACGAGCAGTACTTC.

The J gene is TRBJ2-2, the V gene TRBV24-1; perhaps TRBD1 as D (6 bases). The V and J ends lost 0 bases and 1 base respectively, with 8 bases between them. Germline values: CDR1 KGHDR, CDR2 SFDVKD. This CDR3 region has 16 residues. This CDR3 is CATSDLGGLNTGELFF. The CDR3 region has the DNA TGTGCCACCAGTGATTTGGGGGGCTTGAACACCGGGGAGCTGTTTTTT.

This clonotype was detected a few times. The chain carries TRBV7-6 and TRBJ2-7; 8 nucleotides match TRBD2. CDR3 length: 13 residues. Per germline, CDR1 SGHVS and CDR2 FNYEAQ. Trimming removed 8 bases from V and 5 bases from J; junction bases left unmatched: 8. CDR3 nucleotides: TGTGCCAGCGGCCAGCGGGAGTCCCACGAGCAGTACTTC. Amino acid sequence: CASGQRESHEQYF.